The 13 T cell receptor beta chains below come from one sample, sequenced in a study of cytomegalovirus exposure and HLA in healthy donors. Amplification used 60 Vbeta primers and 13 Jbeta primers. Here immunoSEQ multiplex PCR was the method, and the copy in TCRdb shows in-frame clones only, minus some. The data hold about 240,000 clones, with roughly 80% observed a single time. Sequencing was done on a sample of PBMCs. These receptors all stem from a woman in her 40s in good health and CMV-seropositive.

The chain couples TRBV7-8 to TRBJ1-2, with 9 nucleotides matching TRBD1. In germline, CDR1 is SGHVS, CDR2 FQNEAQ. This CDR3 is built from 13 residues. J was trimmed by 6 bases and V by 1 base; bases with no gene match: 0. CDR3: CASSLGQGDGYTF. Here the CDR3 DNA reads TGTGCCAGCAGCTTAGGACAGGGGGATGGCTACACCTTC.

V usage is TRBV11-2 and J usage is TRBJ1-1; the D is unclear. The CDR3 is made up of 13 amino acids. V was clipped by 4 bases and J by 1 base, with 7 bases between them. Germline values: CDR1 SGHAT, CDR2 FQNNGV. The CDR3 nucleotides read TGTGCCAGCAGCTCCCGGAGGAACACTGAAGCTTTCTTT. This codes for CASSSRRNTEAFF.

A few counts support this clone. V usage is TRBV7-9 and J usage is TRBJ2-2; possible D gene TRBD2, 6 bases. The V and J ends lost 0 bases and 4 bases respectively, with 9 bases between them. The length of the CDR3 is 15 residues. Germline lookup yields CDR1 SEHNR and CDR2 FQNEAQ (reference sequence). CDR3 nucleotides: TGTGCCAGCAGCTTAGCCCAGGGAGGCACCGGGGAGCTGTTTTTT. Residues: CASSLAQGGTGELFF.

This chain links TRBV19 with TRBJ2-1; TRBD2 matches at 13 bases. The germline V gene encodes CDR1 LNHDA and CDR2 SQIVND (reference sequence). The V and J ends lost 6 bases and 7 bases, in that order; junction bases with no gene match: 6. CDR3 size: 15 residues. The CDR3 loop reads CASRAGTSGMNEQFF. Written as DNA, the CDR3 is TGTGCCAGTAGGGCGGGGACTAGCGGGATGAATGAGCAGTTCTTC.

The chain combines TRBV15 with TRBJ1-1; 8 positions match TRBD1. The CDR3 length is 20 residues. Germline CDR1 is LNHNV and CDR2 is YYDKDF (reference sequence). With V trimmed by 3 bases and J by 0 bases, 18 bases remained unmatched. The CDR3 reads CATSSFTKQGGLFMNTEAFF. The CDR3 DNA reads TGTGCCACCAGCAGCTTTACCAAACAGGGGGGCTTGTTCATGAACACTGAAGCTTTCTTT.

This clone occurred a few times. This chain connects TRBV5-1 to TRBJ1-2, with 11 bases matching TRBD1. This CDR3 is 15 amino acids long. J was trimmed by 4 bases and V by 3 bases; bases with no gene match: 5. Germline V CDR1 and CDR2: SGHRS, YFSETQ. The CDR3 DNA sequence: TGCGCCAGCAGCTGGACAGGGGGCGGAGGCTATGGCTACACCTTC. It encodes CASSWTGGGGYGYTF.

The rearrangement joins TRBV25-1 to TRBJ1-1; possible D gene TRBD1, 5 bases. The CDR3 loop spans 16 amino acids. The germline V gene has CDR1 MGHDK and CDR2 SYGVNS. V shed 1 base and J shed 2 bases, with 14 bases lying between them. CDR3 loop: CASSEWVGDGNTEAFF. The CDR3 nucleotides read TGTGCCAGCAGTGAATGGGTAGGGGATGGAAACACTGAAGCTTTCTTT.

This clone was observed once. J is TRBJ1-1 and V is TRBV18; D perhaps matches TRBD1 (5 bases). Germline CDR1 is KGHSH and CDR2 is LQKENI. Trimming took 1 base from V and 2 from J, leaving 11 bases between them. CDR3 length: 15 amino acids. CDR3 bases: TGTGCCAGCTCACCACGGGGCAGAGCTAACACTGAAGCTTTCTTT. Protein: CASSPRGRANTEAFF.

The chain has TRBV19 and TRBJ1-1, with 9 bases aligning to TRBD1. V was pared by 4 bases and J by 3 bases, with 6 bases of the junction left unmatched. The CDR3 is 15 residues long. CDR1 is LNHDA and CDR2 is SQIVND in the germline V gene (reference sequence). DNA of the CDR3: TGTGCCAGTAGTACCGGACAGGGGCGGCACACTGAAGCTTTCTTT. It specifies CASSTGQGRHTEAFF.

The chain carries TRBV7-9 and TRBJ1-1, with 10 bases identical to TRBD1. The CDR3 has 14 amino acids. V shed 4 bases and J 3 bases; nucleotides not matched to a gene: 2. Germline V gives CDR1 SEHNR, CDR2 FQNEAQ (reference sequence). The CDR3 DNA sequence: TGTGCCAGCAGCTCGGACAGGGGGGACACTGAAGCTTTCTTT. This translates into CASSSDRGDTEAFF.

The chain joins TRBV6-4 to TRBJ2-6; the match to TRBD1 covers 7 bases. The CDR3 length is 16 residues. J gave up 0 bases and V 2 bases, and 1 base lay outside the gene matches. CDR1 and CDR2 from the germline V gene are MRHNA and SNTAGT. CDR3 nucleotides: TGTGCCAGCAGTGACCGGACAGGCTCTGGGGCCAACGTCCTGACTTTC. It encodes CASSDRTGSGANVLTF.

For the CDR3, the DNA is TGTGCCAGCAGCTTAGATCAAGGACAGGGTGGAAACACCATATATTTT. The encoded protein is CASSLDQGQGGNTIYF. This chain connects TRBV7-9 to TRBJ1-3, with 8 bases identical to TRBD1. CDR3 length: 16 amino acids. V dropped 1 base and J dropped 3; count of bases not matched to a gene: 5. Germline CDR1 SEHNR, CDR2 FQNEAQ (reference sequence).

CDR3 DNA: TGTGCCACCGGACAGGGGCGCCTCTCCGGAGGAGCTTTCTTT. It specifies CATGQGRLSGGAFF. The rearrangement links TRBV11-2 to TRBJ1-1; 9 nucleotides agree with TRBD1. Germline-derived CDR1 and CDR2 are SGHAT and FQNNGV. This CDR3 has 14 amino acids. With 10 bases clipped from V and 10 bases from J, the junction kept 16 bases outside the gene matches.